The T cell receptor beta chain under discussion was sequenced for a study of vaccination and CD4 T cells after COVID-19. Cultured CD4+ T-cell DNA underwent Oncomine TCR Beta short-read sequencing. From the PCR reads, TCRdb called clonotypes with MiXCR, one entry per CDR3 protein. The repertoire includes about 5,500 distinct CDR3 sequences, 39% of them detected once, and around 38% sits in the top ten. This clonotype was counted a few times. Its antigen remains unknown. The treatment denotes: roughly ten-day PBMC culture with coronavirus spike peptide pools or control peptides (ViraFEST assay). Investigators obtained the unexposed donor's CD4+ T cells before the COVID-19 pandemic (2011-2018). Germline CDR1 reads MNHNS; CDR2 reads SASEGT. CDR3 size: 14 residues. Trimming cost V 7 bases and J 6 bases, with 13 bases left between them.

This chain connects TRBV6-1 to TRBJ1-6; D is undetermined. This receptor was identified in a human donor in good health. The material sequenced was CD4+ T cells from blood, cultured in vitro. CDR3 amino acids: CASNPEGFNSPLHF. The CDR3, as DNA: TGTGCCAGCAACCCCGAGGGATTTAATTCACCCCTCCACTTT.